This T cell receptor beta chain was profiled in a study of glioma-infiltrating T cells after dendritic cell vaccination. At the level of the study: Samples are from glioblastoma patients in Phase I and II dendritic cell vaccine trials. Patients received autologous tumor lysate-pulsed dendritic cell vaccination between about 2002 and 2012. Patients received three intradermal dendritic cell vaccine injections at biweekly intervals.

The immunoSEQ assay amplified TCRB CDR3 from up to roughly 2 ug DNA. Clones were read by immunoSEQ multiplex PCR, and TCRdb kept only the in-frame ones, dropping some. The sample comprises around 60,000 clones, under 90% of which are singletons, and around 8.3% rests with the top ten. This CDR3 region has 18 residues. Germline CDR1 is LGHNA and CDR2 is YSLEER. V lost 1 base, J lost 4 bases, and 20 bases lay in between. The time point is: after dendritic cell vaccination, including at tumor progression/relapse. The chain joins TRBV4-3 to TRBJ2-4; D might be TRBD1 (5 bases). The receptor was isolated from a human donor with glioblastoma. This specimen consisted of blood, obtained after dendritic cell vaccination. The CDR3 bases are TGCGCCAGCAGCCAAGTGACAGTAGGGTCGGTCATTAAAAACATTCAGTACTTC. This encodes CASSQVTVGSVIKNIQYF.